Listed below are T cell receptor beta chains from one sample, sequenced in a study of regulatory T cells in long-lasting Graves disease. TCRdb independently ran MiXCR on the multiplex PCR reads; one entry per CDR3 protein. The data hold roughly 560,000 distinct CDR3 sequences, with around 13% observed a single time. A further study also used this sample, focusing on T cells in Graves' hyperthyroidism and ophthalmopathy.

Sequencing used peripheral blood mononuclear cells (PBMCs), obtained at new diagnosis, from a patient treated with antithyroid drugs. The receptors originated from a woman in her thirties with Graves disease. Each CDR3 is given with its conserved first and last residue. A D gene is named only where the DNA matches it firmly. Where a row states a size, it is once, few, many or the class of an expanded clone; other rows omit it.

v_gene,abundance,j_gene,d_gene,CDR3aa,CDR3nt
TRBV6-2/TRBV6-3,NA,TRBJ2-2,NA,CASSSPRGAVTGELFF,TGTGCCAGCAGTTCTCCCCGAGGAGCGGTCACCGGGGAGCTGTTTTTT
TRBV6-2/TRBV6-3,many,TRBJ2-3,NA,CASSYDQVTDTQYF,TGTGCCAGCAGTTACGATCAGGTGACAGATACGCAGTATTTT
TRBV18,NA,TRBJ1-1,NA,CASSPPGRVNTEAFF,TGTGCCAGCTCACCACCGGGGCGGGTGAACACTGAAGCTTTCTTT
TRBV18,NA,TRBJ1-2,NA,CASTGAQRGNGYTF,TGTGCCAGTACGGGGGCTCAACGCGGAAATGGCTACACCTTC
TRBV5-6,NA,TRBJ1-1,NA,CASSSLPLGDTEAFF,TGTGCCAGCAGCTCTCTACCCTTGGGGGACACTGAAGCTTTCTTT
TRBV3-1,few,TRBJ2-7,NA,CASSQDQGGTEVEQYF,TGTGCCAGCAGCCAAGATCAGGGGGGAACCGAAGTTGAGCAGTACTTC
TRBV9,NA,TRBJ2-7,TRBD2,CASSVGGAGAGEQYF,TGTGCCAGCAGCGTCGGAGGGGCGGGAGCAGGCGAGCAGTACTTC
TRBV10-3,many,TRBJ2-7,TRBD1,CAISWDRSYEQYF,TGTGCCATCAGTTGGGACAGATCCTACGAGCAGTACTTC
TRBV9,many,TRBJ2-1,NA,CASSVTRANYNEQFF,TGTGCCAGCAGCGTAACCAGAGCGAACTACAATGAGCAGTTCTTC
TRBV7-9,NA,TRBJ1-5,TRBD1,CASSPSPDRGEGQPQHF,TGTGCCAGCAGCCCCTCCCCGGACAGGGGTGAAGGACAGCCCCAGCATTTT
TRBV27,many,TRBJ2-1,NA,CASSDSLYNEQFF,TGTGCCAGCAGTGACAGTCTGTACAATGAGCAGTTCTTC
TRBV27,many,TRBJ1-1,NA,CASNPGGGPNTEAFF,TGTGCCAGCAACCCAGGAGGGGGGCCGAACACTGAAGCTTTCTTT
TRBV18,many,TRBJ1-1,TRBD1,CASSPTGTATEAFF,TGTGCCAGCTCACCAACCGGGACAGCCACTGAAGCTTTCTTT
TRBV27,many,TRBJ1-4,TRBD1,CASSFGRGHTNEKLFF,TGTGCCAGCAGTTTCGGCAGGGGGCATACTAATGAAAAACTGTTTTTT
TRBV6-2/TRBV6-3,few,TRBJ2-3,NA,CASSDGGPPDTQYF,TGTGCCAGCAGTGATGGGGGCCCCCCAGATACGCAGTATTTT
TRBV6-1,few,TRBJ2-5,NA,CASSLLGGAKIAQYF,TGTGCCAGCAGCCTACTTGGAGGCGCCAAGATCGCCCAGTACTTC
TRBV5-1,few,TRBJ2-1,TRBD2,CASSLLAGQVNEQFF,TGCGCCAGCAGCTTGCTAGCGGGACAAGTGAATGAGCAGTTCTTC
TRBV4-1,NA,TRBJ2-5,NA,CASSQDMFRAETQYF,TGCGCCAGCAGCCAAGATATGTTCAGGGCTGAGACCCAGTACTTC
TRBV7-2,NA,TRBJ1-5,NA,CASSSFWLQPQHF,TGTGCCAGCAGTTCGTTTTGGTTGCAGCCCCAGCATTTT
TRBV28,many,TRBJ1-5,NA,CASSFGGAYNQPQHF,TGTGCCAGCAGTTTCGGGGGGGCTTACAATCAGCCCCAGCATTTT
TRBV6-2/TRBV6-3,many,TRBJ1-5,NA,CASSWNLQPQHF,TGTGCCAGCAGTTGGAACCTTCAGCCCCAGCATTTT
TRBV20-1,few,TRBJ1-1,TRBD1,CSASGQGALDTEAFF,TGCAGTGCTAGTGGACAGGGGGCTCTGGACACTGAAGCTTTCTTT
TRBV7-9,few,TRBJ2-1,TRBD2,CASSLGAGGDNEQFF,TGTGCCAGCAGCTTAGGAGCGGGGGGGGACAATGAGCAGTTCTTC
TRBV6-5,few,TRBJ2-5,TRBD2,CASSLHPSGRFQETQYF,TGTGCCAGCAGTTTGCACCCTAGCGGGAGGTTCCAAGAGACCCAGTACTTC
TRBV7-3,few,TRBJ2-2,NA,CASSLDLGNTGELFF,TGTGCCAGCAGCCTCGATTTGGGGAACACCGGGGAGCTGTTTTTT
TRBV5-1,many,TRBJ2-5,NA,CASSFEGMGQETQYF,TGCGCCAGCAGCTTTGAGGGGATGGGGCAAGAGACCCAGTACTTC
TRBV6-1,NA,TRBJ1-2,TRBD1,CASSPRGGANYGYTF,TGTGCCAGCAGTCCACGAGGGGGCGCGAACTATGGCTACACCTTC
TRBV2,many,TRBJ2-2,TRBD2,CASSEDGLAGVGLFF,TGTGCCAGCAGTGAAGACGGACTAGCGGGAGTAGGGCTGTTTTTT
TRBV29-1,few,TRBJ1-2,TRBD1,CSAVGTVYGYTF,TGCAGCGCCGTCGGGACAGTCTATGGCTACACCTTC
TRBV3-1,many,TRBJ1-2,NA,CASSQETAYGYTF,TGTGCCAGCAGCCAAGAAACTGCATATGGCTACACCTTC
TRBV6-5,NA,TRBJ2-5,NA,CASSYSISRQETQYF,TGTGCCAGCAGTTACTCTATCAGCCGACAAGAGACCCAGTACTTC
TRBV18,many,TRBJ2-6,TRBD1,CASSVTGELSGANVLTF,TGTGCCAGCTCGGTGACAGGGGAATTGTCCGGGGCCAACGTCCTGACTTTC
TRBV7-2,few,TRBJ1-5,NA,CASSLWDSNQPQHF,TGTGCCAGCAGCTTATGGGACAGCAATCAGCCCCAGCATTTT
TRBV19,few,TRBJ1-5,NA,CASSIPQARSPGNQPQHF,TGTGCCAGTAGTATCCCCCAGGCCCGAAGTCCTGGTAATCAGCCCCAGCATTTT
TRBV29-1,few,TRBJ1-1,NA,CSVDPGTPWTEAFF,TGCAGCGTTGACCCCGGGACGCCCTGGACTGAAGCTTTCTTT
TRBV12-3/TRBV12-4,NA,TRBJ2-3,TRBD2,CASSWGLADTDTQYF,TGTGCCAGCAGCTGGGGACTAGCGGACACAGATACGCAGTATTTT
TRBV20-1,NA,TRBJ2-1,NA,CSARGSNNEQFF,TGCAGTGCTAGAGGCAGCAACAATGAGCAGTTCTTC
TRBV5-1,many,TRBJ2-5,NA,CASSRIKETQYF,TGCGCCAGCAGCAGGATCAAAGAGACCCAGTACTTC
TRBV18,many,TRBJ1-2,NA,CASSTTRGSRGYTF,TGTGCCAGCTCCACGACGAGGGGGTCTCGTGGCTACACCTTC
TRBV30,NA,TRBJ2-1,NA,CIPSEQFF,TGTATCCCGAGTGAGCAGTTCTTC
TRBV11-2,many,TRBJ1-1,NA,CASSRKIGTEAFF,TGTGCCAGCAGCCGGAAGATAGGGACTGAAGCTTTCTTT
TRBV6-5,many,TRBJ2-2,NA,CASSYGRRNTGELFF,TGTGCCAGCAGTTACGGGCGGAGGAACACCGGGGAGCTGTTTTTT
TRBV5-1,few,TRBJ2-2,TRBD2,CASSFPAGGNTGELFF,TGCGCCAGCAGCTTCCCAGCGGGAGGAAACACCGGGGAGCTGTTTTTT
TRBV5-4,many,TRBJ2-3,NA,CASSVSPTDTQYF,TGTGCCAGCAGCGTTAGTCCCACAGATACGCAGTATTTT